The rows below give T cell receptor beta chains drawn from one sample of a study of cytomegalovirus exposure and HLA in healthy donors. Sequenced by immunoSEQ multiplex PCR; TCRdb stores in-frame clones only, minus some. In the table there are under 200,000 clones, roughly 79% of which are singletons. The sequenced material came from PBMCs. The receptors stem from a man aged 40-49 years in good health and CMV-seronegative. Each CDR3 is given with its conserved first and last residue. The D gene is left open where the match is weak. Clone size is stated in some rows and not others, as once, few, many or a class when expanded.

D gene: TRBD1
clone size: once
V gene: TRBV5-1
J gene: TRBJ1-1
CDR3 length: 12
CDR3 DNA: TGCGCCACCCGAGGGGGCAACACTGAAGCTTTCTTT
CDR3 protein: CATRGGNTEAFF

D gene: .
clone size: .
V gene: TRBV19
J gene: TRBJ2-6
CDR3 length: 14
CDR3 DNA: TGTGCCAGTACCACAGGGCGGGGGGCCAACGTCCTGACTTTC
CDR3 protein: CASTTGRGANVLTF

D gene: TRBD1
clone size: .
V gene: TRBV5-1
J gene: TRBJ1-2
CDR3 length: 13
CDR3 DNA: TGCGCCAGCAGTTTTACAGGGGTCGGAGGCTACACCTTC
CDR3 protein: CASSFTGVGGYTF

D gene: TRBD1
clone size: many
V gene: TRBV11-2
J gene: TRBJ2-5
CDR3 length: 15
CDR3 DNA: TGTGCCAGCAGCAGCCTCGGGACAGGGGGGGTGACCCAGTACTTC
CDR3 protein: CASSSLGTGGVTQYF

D gene: TRBD2
clone size: .
V gene: TRBV27
J gene: TRBJ2-1
CDR3 length: 18
CDR3 DNA: TGTGCCAGCAGTTCTAGGCCCTTTGGACTAGCGAATAACAATGAGCAGTTCTTC
CDR3 protein: CASSSRPFGLANNNEQFF

D gene: TRBD2
clone size: .
V gene: TRBV28
J gene: TRBJ2-7
CDR3 length: 15
CDR3 DNA: TGTGCCAGCAGCCGAGCGGCTAGCGGGACGTACGAGCAGTACTTC
CDR3 protein: CASSRAASGTYEQYF

D gene: .
clone size: .
V gene: TRBV19
J gene: TRBJ1-4
CDR3 length: 15
CDR3 DNA: TGTGCCAGTAGTATGGGCCGGCGGGCTAATGAAAAACTGTTTTTT
CDR3 protein: CASSMGRRANEKLFF

D gene: .
clone size: medium-sized
V gene: TRBV20-1
J gene: TRBJ1-1
CDR3 length: 11
CDR3 DNA: TGCAGTGTGCTGGGAGGAACTGAAGCTTTCTTT
CDR3 protein: CSVLGGTEAFF

D gene: TRBD1
clone size: few
V gene: TRBV25-1
J gene: TRBJ1-1
CDR3 length: 15
CDR3 DNA: TGTGCCAGCAGTGGGACAGGGGGCCTTAACACTGAAGCTTTCTTT
CDR3 protein: CASSGTGGLNTEAFF

D gene: .
clone size: .
V gene: TRBV28
J gene: TRBJ1-5
CDR3 length: 17
CDR3 DNA: TGTGCCAGCAGCCCTGCGGTGGCAGTGAATAGCAATCAGCCCCAGCATTTT
CDR3 protein: CASSPAVAVNSNQPQHF

D gene: TRBD2
clone size: few
V gene: TRBV5-1
J gene: TRBJ2-1
CDR3 length: 15
CDR3 DNA: TGCGCCAGCAGCTTGGGGACTAGCGGGAGGACTGAGCAGTTCTTC
CDR3 protein: CASSLGTSGRTEQFF

D gene: TRBD2
clone size: once
V gene: TRBV7-3
J gene: TRBJ2-1
CDR3 length: 14
CDR3 DNA: TGTGCCAGCAGATACGGGACTAGCGGGAGTGAGCAGTTCTTC
CDR3 protein: CASRYGTSGSEQFF

D gene: .
clone size: .
V gene: TRBV7-2
J gene: TRBJ1-3
CDR3 length: 15
CDR3 DNA: TGTGCCAGCAGCCTGCGGGACCGAACTGGAAACACCATATATTTT
CDR3 protein: CASSLRDRTGNTIYF

D gene: .
clone size: .
V gene: TRBV4-2
J gene: TRBJ1-1
CDR3 length: 18
CDR3 DNA: TGTGCCAGCAGCCAAGATCCAGTAAGGACAGCTACGAACACTGAAGCTTTCTTT
CDR3 protein: CASSQDPVRTATNTEAFF

D gene: TRBD2
clone size: .
V gene: TRBV7-2
J gene: TRBJ2-5
CDR3 length: 14
CDR3 DNA: TGTGCCAGCACCCTTTTAGCGGGAGCGGAGACCCAGTACTTC
CDR3 protein: CASTLLAGAETQYF

D gene: .
clone size: .
V gene: TRBV7-9
J gene: TRBJ2-7
CDR3 length: 15
CDR3 DNA: TGTTCCAGCAGCCCAAGGGGCACCTCCTCCTACGAGCAGTACTTC
CDR3 protein: CSSSPRGTSSYEQYF

D gene: .
clone size: .
V gene: TRBV2
J gene: TRBJ1-1
CDR3 length: 14
CDR3 DNA: TGTGCCAGCAGATTCAACAGGGAGGGCACTGAAGCTTTCTTT
CDR3 protein: CASRFNREGTEAFF

D gene: .
clone size: .
V gene: TRBV19
J gene: TRBJ2-3
CDR3 length: 17
CDR3 DNA: TGTGCCAGTAGTCCAACCTCAGGGGTTTGGGGCACAGATACGCAGTATTTT
CDR3 protein: CASSPTSGVWGTDTQYF

D gene: TRBD1
clone size: .
V gene: TRBV28
J gene: TRBJ2-5
CDR3 length: 16
CDR3 DNA: TGTGCCAGCTCTCCCGGGACAGGGATGGACCAAGAGACCCAGTACTTC
CDR3 protein: CASSPGTGMDQETQYF

D gene: .
clone size: .
V gene: TRBV6-6
J gene: TRBJ1-1
CDR3 length: 11
CDR3 DNA: TGTGCCAGCTGGGGGGGCACTGAAGCTTTCTTT
CDR3 protein: CASWGGTEAFF

D gene: TRBD2
clone size: .
V gene: TRBV9
J gene: TRBJ2-3
CDR3 length: 16
CDR3 DNA: TGTGCCAGCAGCGTAGGAGCGGGAGGGGGGACAGATACGCAGTATTTT
CDR3 protein: CASSVGAGGGTDTQYF

D gene: .
clone size: .
V gene: TRBV19
J gene: TRBJ1-1
CDR3 length: 12
CDR3 DNA: TGTGCCAGCACGTGGACAAACACTGAAGCTTTCTTT
CDR3 protein: CASTWTNTEAFF

D gene: TRBD1
clone size: .
V gene: TRBV19
J gene: TRBJ2-2
CDR3 length: 15
CDR3 DNA: TGTGCCAGTACACCGACAGGGACGAAAACCGGGGAGCTGTTTTTT
CDR3 protein: CASTPTGTKTGELFF

D gene: TRBD2
clone size: .
V gene: TRBV7-2
J gene: TRBJ2-7
CDR3 length: 14
CDR3 DNA: TGTGCCAGCAGCCCCCTAGCGGCCTCCTACGAGCAGTACTTC
CDR3 protein: CASSPLAASYEQYF

D gene: .
clone size: .
V gene: TRBV19
J gene: TRBJ1-1
CDR3 length: 13
CDR3 DNA: TGTGCCAGTAGTTCCAGGGTAGGCACTGAAGCTTTCTTT
CDR3 protein: CASSSRVGTEAFF

D gene: .
clone size: .
V gene: TRBV9
J gene: TRBJ2-1
CDR3 length: 15
CDR3 DNA: TGTGCCAGCAGCGTAAAGCTAGATGGGTACAATGAGCAGTTCTTC
CDR3 protein: CASSVKLDGYNEQFF

D gene: .
clone size: .
V gene: TRBV28
J gene: TRBJ2-6
CDR3 length: 18
CDR3 DNA: TGTGCCAGCAGTTCGGCATACGCAGGGCGCTCTGGGGCCAACGTCCTGACTTTC
CDR3 protein: CASSSAYAGRSGANVLTF

D gene: TRBD2
clone size: once
V gene: TRBV10-1
J gene: TRBJ2-4
CDR3 length: 19
CDR3 DNA: TGCGCCAGCAGTGAGTCTCGGCGGGAGGGCCGGGTTGCCAAAAACATTCAGTACTTC
CDR3 protein: CASSESRREGRVAKNIQYF

D gene: .
clone size: .
V gene: TRBV5-6
J gene: TRBJ1-5
CDR3 length: 14
CDR3 DNA: TGTGCCAGCAGCTTGGGTCAGGGAGGACAGCCCCAGCATTTT
CDR3 protein: CASSLGQGGQPQHF

D gene: .
clone size: .
V gene: TRBV2
J gene: TRBJ1-3
CDR3 length: 11
CDR3 DNA: TGTGCCAGCAGCCGGAGCAACACCATATATTTT
CDR3 protein: CASSRSNTIYF

D gene: .
clone size: .
V gene: TRBV28
J gene: TRBJ1-1
CDR3 length: 13
CDR3 DNA: TGTGCCAGCAGCCAGTGGGAGGCTACTGAAGCTTTCTTT
CDR3 protein: CASSQWEATEAFF

D gene: .
clone size: once
V gene: TRBV27
J gene: TRBJ2-1
CDR3 length: 18
CDR3 DNA: TGTGCCAGCAGTTCGGGGTGGGGTGGACAGCTAATTTACAATGAGCAGTTCTTC
CDR3 protein: CASSSGWGGQLIYNEQFF

D gene: .
clone size: once
V gene: TRBV6-4
J gene: TRBJ2-2
CDR3 length: 14
CDR3 DNA: TGTGCCAGCCGGGGACAAACGAACACCGGGGAGCTGTTTTTT
CDR3 protein: CASRGQTNTGELFF

D gene: TRBD1
clone size: .
V gene: TRBV29-1
J gene: TRBJ1-2
CDR3 length: 14
CDR3 DNA: TGCAGCGTTGTAGGGTCACAGGGGGCGGGGGGCTACACCTTC
CDR3 protein: CSVVGSQGAGGYTF

D gene: .
clone size: .
V gene: TRBV4-2
J gene: TRBJ1-4
CDR3 length: 12
CDR3 DNA: TGTGCCAGCAGCCAAGATGGCGAAAAACTGTTTTTT
CDR3 protein: CASSQDGEKLFF

D gene: .
clone size: .
V gene: TRBV7-9
J gene: TRBJ1-1
CDR3 length: 12
CDR3 DNA: TGTGCCAGCAGCTCTCCGACAGGTGATGCTTTCTTT
CDR3 protein: CASSSPTGDAFF

D gene: TRBD1
clone size: .
V gene: TRBV6-1
J gene: TRBJ1-5
CDR3 length: 13
CDR3 DNA: TGTGCCAGCAGAGCGGACAGGGCTCAGCCCCAGCATTTT
CDR3 protein: CASRADRAQPQHF

D gene: TRBD2
clone size: .
V gene: TRBV2
J gene: TRBJ2-2
CDR3 length: 17
CDR3 DNA: TGTGCCAGCAGTCTGACTAGCGGGAGGATTAACACCGGGGAGCTGTTTTTT
CDR3 protein: CASSLTSGRINTGELFF

D gene: .
clone size: few
V gene: TRBV11-1
J gene: TRBJ2-6
CDR3 length: 17
CDR3 DNA: TGTGCCAGCAGCTTCGGCAGGGAAGACCCTGGGGCCAACGTCCTGACTTTC
CDR3 protein: CASSFGREDPGANVLTF

D gene: .
clone size: few
V gene: TRBV28
J gene: TRBJ2-7
CDR3 length: 14
CDR3 DNA: TGTGCCAGCACCTACCCGGCAGGGGGAGGTGAGCAGTACTTC
CDR3 protein: CASTYPAGGGEQYF

D gene: TRBD1
clone size: .
V gene: TRBV7-2
J gene: TRBJ2-1
CDR3 length: 16
CDR3 DNA: TGTGCCAGCAGCATGGACCCGGGACAGGGTAACAATGAGCAGTTCTTC
CDR3 protein: CASSMDPGQGNNEQFF

D gene: TRBD2
clone size: .
V gene: TRBV5-6
J gene: TRBJ2-1
CDR3 length: 15
CDR3 DNA: TGTGCCAGCAGCTTGGTGAGGCTAGCGGGACAGGAGCAGTTCTTC
CDR3 protein: CASSLVRLAGQEQFF

D gene: TRBD2
clone size: few
V gene: TRBV9
J gene: TRBJ2-7
CDR3 length: 13
CDR3 DNA: TGTGCCAGCAGCGTCTACACGGGAGGCGAGCAGTACTTC
CDR3 protein: CASSVYTGGEQYF